The next 19 T cell receptor beta chains were all read from a single sample in a study of blood T cell repertoires in COVID-19. Profiled with immunoSEQ multiplex PCR; TCRdb holds only in-frame clones, not every one. Of more than 300,000 clones in the sample, about 85% were seen once. Sequenced material: PBMCs or T cells enriched from blood (not recorded which). Every receptor here comes from a woman aged 25-40 years who had recovered from COVID-19.

The gene calls are TRBV3-1 (or the pseudogene TRBV3-2) and TRBJ1-2; 7 nucleotides align to TRBD1. The CDR3 is 13 residues long. From germline, CDR1 is LGHDT and CDR2 YNNKEL (reference sequence). The V segment lost 4 bases and the J segment 4 bases; nucleotides outside the gene matches: 3. CDR3 DNA sequence: TGTGCCAGCAGCCGGGGGACAGCCTATGGCTACACCTTC. Translation: CASSRGTAYGYTF.

The rearrangement links TRBV3-1 (or the pseudogene TRBV3-2) to TRBJ1-1; possibly TRBD1 for D (5 bases). V lost 1 base and J 0 bases, leaving 9 bases between the germline ends. CDR1 LGHDT and CDR2 YNNKEL come from the germline V gene (reference sequence). The CDR3 is made up of 15 amino acids. In nucleotides, the CDR3 is TGTGCCAGCAGCCAAGGACAGTCTGTGAACACTGAAGCTTTCTTT. Its translation: CASSQGQSVNTEAFF.

This chain links TRBV9 with TRBJ2-1; D is unresolved. Germline V gene data show CDR1 as SGDLS and CDR2 as YYNGEE. There are 11 residues in the CDR3. V was shortened by 3 bases and J by 5 bases, with 3 bases between the two germline ends. The CDR3 here is CASSADNEQFF. CDR3 DNA sequence: TGTGCCAGCAGCGCAGACAATGAGCAGTTCTTC.

This rearrangement joins TRBV15 to TRBJ2-1, with 7 bases identical to TRBD2. V gave up 6 bases and J gave up 10 bases; unmatched junction bases: 3. Germline CDR1 LNHNV, CDR2 YYDKDF (reference sequence). The CDR3 is made up of 11 amino acids. The CDR3 protein is CATRGGNEQFF. The CDR3 DNA sequence: TGTGCCACCAGGGGGGGGAACGAGCAGTTCTTC. Full variable domain (rest looked up from reference TRBV15 and TRBJ2-1): DAMVIQNPRYQVTQFGKPVTLSCSQTLNHNVMYWYQQKSSQAPKLLFHYYDKDFNNEADTPDNFQSRRPNTSFCFLDIRSPGLGDTAMYLCATRGGNEQFFGPGTRLTVL.

Here the CDR3 reads CASIPWGDYSSYEQYF. The DNA of the CDR3 is TGTGCCAGCATCCCCTGGGGGGACTACTCTTCCTACGAGCAGTACTTC. The genes are TRBV7-8 and TRBJ2-7; 7 bases align to TRBD2. There are 16 residues in the CDR3. V was pared by 7 bases and J by 1 base, with 13 bases of the junction left unmatched. Germline V gene data show CDR1 as SGHVS and CDR2 as FQNEAQ.

This chain connects TRBV6-1 to TRBJ1-2, with TRBD1 matching over 8 bases. The J segment lost 7 bases and the V segment lost 5 bases, leaving 6 bases of the junction unmatched. Per germline, CDR1 MNHNS and CDR2 SASEGT. The CDR3 runs 13 residues. The CDR3 bases are TGTGCCAGCAGTCTGGACAGGGCGCGTGGCTACACCTTC. Its protein product is CASSLDRARGYTF.

This rearrangement joins TRBV10-2 to TRBJ1-1; D unclear. The CDR3 covers 14 residues. Trimming left V 6 bases short and J 1 base short, with 12 bases between. Germline CDR1 WSHSY, CDR2 SAAADI. The CDR3 DNA sequence: TGCGCCAGCAGACCCCGGGTGGAGAACACTGAAGCTTTCTTT. It encodes CASRPRVENTEAFF.

The V call is TRBV5-6, the J call TRBJ1-2; the match to TRBD1 covers 7 bases. The V gene's germline CDR1 is SGHDT and CDR2 YYEEEE. The V gene end was trimmed by 6 bases and the J gene end by 6 bases; junction bases not matched to a gene: 5. This CDR3 has 12 amino acids. The CDR3 DNA reads TGTGCCAGCACCCTACAGGGGCATGGCTACACCTTC. Protein sequence: CASTLQGHGYTF.

This chain links TRBV5-1 with TRBJ1-5; perhaps TRBD1 as D (5 bases). The CDR3 runs 14 residues. The V gene lost 3 bases and the J gene lost 4 bases, with 11 bases spanning the gap. Germline CDR1 is SGHRS and CDR2 is YFSETQ. The CDR3 region is CASSSSGGNQPQHF. Here the CDR3 DNA reads TGCGCCAGCAGCTCCAGCGGGGGGAATCAGCCCCAGCATTTT.

This clone was detected once. The chain couples TRBV13 to TRBJ2-1; 9 bases are a match to TRBD1. V trimming: 8 bases; J trimming: 7 bases; junction bases outside the gene matches: 12. CDR1 is PRHDT and CDR2 is FYEKMQ in the germline V gene (reference sequence). There are 15 residues in the CDR3. DNA for the CDR3: TGTGCCAGCGTTGCCGGGACAGGGAGGGTGAATGAGCAGTTCTTC. Its protein is CASVAGTGRVNEQFF.

The CDR3 protein is CASRSGGDVYGYTF. Here the CDR3 DNA reads TGCGCCAGCAGGTCGGGGGGGGATGTCTATGGCTACACCTTC. This chain links TRBV4-1 with TRBJ1-2; D may be TRBD1 (5 bases). Germline V gives CDR1 MGHRA, CDR2 YSYEKL. V lost 6 bases and J 4 bases, leaving 15 bases between the germline ends. The CDR3 has 14 residues.

The J gene is TRBJ1-2, the V gene TRBV19; 8 bases are shared with TRBD1. V was clipped by 7 bases and J by 8 bases; unmatched bases: 12. The CDR3 covers 14 residues. Germline V CDR1 and CDR2: LNHDA, SQIVND (reference sequence). Here the CDR3 DNA reads TGTGCCAGTACCTGGATGGACAGGGCTGGAGGCTACACCTTC. It encodes CASTWMDRAGGYTF.

The chain recombines TRBV6-6 with TRBJ1-2; 8 nucleotides agree with TRBD1. Per the germline V gene, CDR1 is MNHNY and CDR2 is SVGAGI (reference sequence). This CDR3 contains 14 residues. V lost 6 bases and J lost 4; bases outside the gene matches: 7. CDR3 nucleotide sequence: TGTGCCAGCAGCACCCCCGACAGGGGCTATGGCTACACCTTC. Its translation: CASSTPDRGYGYTF.

V usage is TRBV5-1 and J usage is TRBJ2-1, with D possibly being TRBD1 (6 bases). With 1 base removed from V and 4 bases from J, the gap between germline ends came to 9 bases. The CDR3 covers 14 residues. CDR1 is SGHRS, CDR2 YFSETQ, per germline. The CDR3 region is CASSLFGQYNEQFF. Written as DNA, the CDR3 is TGCGCCAGCAGCTTGTTCGGACAGTACAATGAGCAGTTCTTC. Supplemented by reference TRBV5-1 and TRBJ2-1, the full variable domain reads KAGVTQTPRYLIKTRGQQVTLSCSPISGHRSVSWYQQTPGQGLQFLFEYFSETQRNKGNFPGRFSGRQFSNSRSEMNVSTLELGDSALYLCASSLFGQYNEQFFGPGTRLTVL.

A single count supports this clone. The chain employs TRBV9 and TRBJ1-3; no reliable D call. Trimming removed 0 bases from V and 4 bases from J, with 8 bases in between. Germline V CDR1 and CDR2: SGDLS, YYNGEE. The CDR3 totals 14 residues. CDR3 DNA sequence: TGTGCCAGCAGCGTAGAGGGAGGAGGAAACACCATATATTTT. This translates into CASSVEGGGNTIYF.

The chain couples TRBV5-1 to TRBJ1-2, with TRBD1 matching over 7 bases. The CDR3 totals 15 residues. Germline CDR1 is SGHRS and CDR2 is YFSETQ. Trimming cost V 1 base and J 4 bases; bases outside gene matches: 7. The CDR3 here is CASSLSTGSGYGYTF. The DNA for the CDR3 is TGCGCCAGCAGCTTGTCGACAGGGTCTGGCTATGGCTACACCTTC.

The CDR3 DNA follows: TGTGCCAGCAGCTCTCCCAATCAGCCCCAGCATTTT. It encodes CASSSPNQPQHF. The V call is TRBV5-4, the J call TRBJ1-5; D is uncertain. Trimming cost V 3 bases and J 3 bases, with 4 bases left between them. Per the germline V gene, CDR1 is SGHNT and CDR2 is YYREEE (reference sequence). The CDR3 has 12 amino acids.

V gene TRBV29-1 combines with J gene TRBJ1-2, with D perhaps matching TRBD1 (5 bases). Germline V gene data show CDR1 as SQVTM and CDR2 as ANQGSEA. CDR3 length: 13 amino acids. V lost 2 bases to trimming and J lost 8 bases, with 15 bases between them. The DNA of the CDR3 is TGCAGCGTTGAAAAAGACCAGGGTAAAGGCTACACCTTC. Its protein product is CSVEKDQGKGYTF.

The chain is built from TRBV18 and TRBJ1-1; TRBD1 matches 9 bases. Trimming at V came to 5 bases and at J to 4 bases, leaving 14 bases not matched to a gene. From germline, CDR1 is KGHSH and CDR2 LQKENI. This CDR3 has 17 amino acids. In DNA form, the CDR3 reads TGTGCCAGCTCAGACTATTTTCCGGGACAGGGTATCACTGAAGCTTTCTTT. Translating it yields CASSDYFPGQGITEAFF.